This paragraph covers one T cell receptor beta chain sequence. Profiling relied on immunoSEQ multiplex PCR, and the TCRdb table lists in-frame clones only, not all of them. Of 80,000 or so clones in the sample, roughly 90% are singletons; the top ten hold approximately 0.2%. This entry belongs to a study of OX40 agonist ivuxolimab in advanced cancers. Turning to the study itself: People in dose escalation had one of these cancers: hepatocellular carcinoma, melanoma, renal cell or head and neck cancer.

Germline CDR1 MDHEN, CDR2 SYDVKM. J was trimmed by 7 bases and V by 11 bases; bases with no gene match: 17. CDR3 size: 15 residues. J is TRBJ2-7 and V is TRBV28; TRBD2 agrees at 10 bases. Sequencing used CD4+ or CD8+ T cells sorted from blood, obtained in a trial of the OX40 agonist ivuxolimab. This TCR was sampled from an adult with an advanced solid tumor such as melanoma, head and neck, liver or kidney cancer. The CDR3 sequence: CAGGASGSRAGEQYF. In DNA, the CDR3 is TGTGCCGGTGGAGCTAGCGGGAGTAGAGCGGGTGAGCAGTACTTC. The full variable domain, rest sourced from reference TRBV28 and TRBJ2-7, is DVKVTQSSRYLVKRTGEKVFLECVQDMDHENMFWYRQDPGLGLRLIYFSYDVKMKEKGDIPEGYSVSREKKERFSLILESASTNQTSMYLCAGGASGSRAGEQYFGPGTRLTVT.